Given below is one T cell receptor (beta chain) in context. Its antigen is unidentified. Indicated time point: week 35, safety follow-up. Each dose of the vaccine consisted of 300 ug of mutant IDH1 20-mer peptide, with topical imiquimod. The CDR3 covers 17 residues. Looked up from germline, CDR1 is SGDLS and CDR2 is YYNGEE. The V and J ends lost 4 bases and 5 bases, in that order; junction bases with no gene match: 10. Produced via immunoSEQ multiplex PCR; TCRdb's table is partial and in-frame only. The sample holds some 71,000 clones, about 88% seen once. The source of the sample is a study of a mutant IDH1 vaccine in newly diagnosed glioma. At the level of the study: Treated patients had a mean age of roughly 40 years and a roughly 60% male, roughly 40% female split.

This sequence originates from a young man with glioma. Sequencing was performed on PBMCs, taken from a glioma patient whose treatment included an IDH1 peptide vaccine. The rearrangement uses TRBV9 and TRBJ2-5, with TRBD2 identical over 14 bases. This CDR3 reads CASSPGTSGRSGETQYF. CDR3 sequence (DNA): TGTGCCAGCAGCCCGGGGACTAGCGGGAGATCGGGGGAGACCCAGTACTTC.